These 8 T cell receptor beta chains were sequenced from one sample in a study of spatial heterogeneity in lung cancer. Specified time point: sample taken at primary tumor resection. Each CDR3 protein gets one entry after TCRdb re-called the 5' RACE reads with MiXCR. The sample records 24,000 or so distinct CDR3 sequences, about 7.6% being singletons. This specimen consisted of PBMCs, obtained at surgery. All receptors derive from a male donor with early-stage non-small cell lung cancer.

The chain couples TRBV6-5 to TRBJ2-7; 8 bases are shared with TRBD2. V shed 4 bases and J 9 bases; nucleotides not matched to a gene: 11. In germline, CDR1 is MNHEY, CDR2 SVGAGI. CDR3 length equals 14 residues. The CDR3 loop reads CASSSPLAGRGQYF. The CDR3 nucleotides read TGTGCCAGCAGTTCCCCATTAGCGGGAAGGGGGCAGTACTTC.

In this sample, this clonotype turned up many times. V is TRBV2 and J is TRBJ2-7; possible D gene TRBD1, 5 bases. V dropped 4 bases and J dropped 2 bases, with 15 bases sitting between them. The CDR3 totals 15 residues. Germline CDR1 and CDR2: SNHLY and FYNNEI. DNA of the CDR3: TGTGCCAGCAGTGTAGAAGGGCAGGGTCCCTACGAGCAGTACTTC. This gives the protein CASSVEGQGPYEQYF.

V and J are TRBV6-1 and TRBJ2-3; 7 nucleotides match TRBD2. The CDR3 has 14 amino acids. The ends lost 3 bases at V and 7 bases at J; junction bases unmatched: 7. CDR1 is MNHNS, CDR2 SASEGT, per germline. The CDR3 DNA reads TGTGCCAGCAGTGAGACTAGCAGCCAGAATACGCAGTATTTT. This codes for CASSETSSQNTQYF.

Ten or more counts support this clonotype. V usage is TRBV2 and J usage is TRBJ2-5; TRBD1 is a possible D gene (6 bases). Trimming removed 7 bases from V and 4 bases from J, with 19 bases in between. The CDR3 length is 15 residues. Germline V gene data show CDR1 as SNHLY and CDR2 as FYNNEI. The CDR3 loop reads CASTVGRGTLETQYF. For the CDR3, the DNA is TGTGCCAGCACGGTGGGCAGGGGAACGTTAGAGACCCAGTACTTC.

This clonotype was counted many times. The gene calls are TRBV28 and TRBJ1-5, with unresolved D. Germline V gene data show CDR1 as MDHEN and CDR2 as SYDVKM. This CDR3 spans 13 amino acids. V was cut by 6 bases and J by 2 bases, with 8 bases left in between. The CDR3 DNA is TGTGCCAGCAGACAAATGGGCAATCAGCCCCAGCATTTT. Its protein is CASRQMGNQPQHF. Full variable domain (rest looked up from reference TRBV28 and TRBJ1-5): DVKVTQSSRYLVKRTGEKVFLECVQDMDHENMFWYRQDPGLGLRLIYFSYDVKMKEKGDIPEGYSVSREKKERFSLILESASTNQTSMYLCASRQMGNQPQHFGDGTRLSIL.

This clonotype showed up just a few times. The gene calls are TRBV6-1 and TRBJ2-6, with TRBD1 matching over 9 bases. The CDR3 has 18 amino acids. Per germline, CDR1 MNHNS and CDR2 SASEGT. The ends lost 5 bases at V and 0 bases at J; junction bases unmatched: 8. The DNA for the CDR3 is TGTGCCAGCAGTTTAAGGGACAGGGCCATCTCTGGGGCCAACGTCCTGACTTTC. It codes for CASSLRDRAISGANVLTF.

V gene TRBV6-1 combines with J gene TRBJ1-3; no firm D call. Between the trimmed V and J ends, which lost 3 bases and 7 bases, there was a span of 4 bases. Germline V gene lookup returns CDR1 MNHNS and CDR2 SASEGT. This CDR3 contains 11 residues. The CDR3 is CASSEWNTIYF. The CDR3 DNA is TGTGCCAGCAGTGAGTGGAACACCATATATTTT.

This clonotype was observed at least ten times. The chain links TRBV9 to TRBJ2-3; D is uncertain. Germline CDR1 is SGDLS and CDR2 is YYNGEE. Trimming stripped 4 bases from V and 5 bases from J, with 5 bases between. The CDR3 sequence is 11 residues long. Here the CDR3 DNA reads TGTGCCAGCAGCTCCGGAGATACGCAGTATTTT. Translated, it gives CASSSGDTQYF. Complete variable domain (other parts from reference TRBV9 and TRBJ2-3): DSGVTQTPKHLITATGQRVTLRCSPRSGDLSVYWYQQSLDQGLQFLIQYYNGEERAKGNILERFSAQQFPDLHSELNLSSLELGDSALYFCASSSGDTQYFGPGTRLTVL.